This T cell receptor (beta chain) was captured by sequencing in a study of CD8+CD57+ T cells in acquired aplastic anemia. On the study more broadly: DNA recovered from sorted CD4+ and CD8+ cells had a mean of about 3 ug.

Many counts were recorded for this clonotype. Its antigen is as yet unknown. Genomic DNA, serving as template, underwent TCR beta VDJ and CDR3 profiling. TCRdb recomputed calls from the reads with MiXCR, one row per CDR3 protein. The sample holds about 200,000 distinct CDR3 sequences; 65% are singletons and the top ten take about 60%. The V segment lost 5 bases and the J segment 6 bases; nucleotides outside the gene matches: 7. The CDR3 extends over 14 amino acids. Germline V CDR1 and CDR2: SGHVS, FNYEAQ. General study results and limits: CD8+ Simpson's diversity did not differ significantly between patients and controls. Common to patients and controls were approximately 30 CD8+ CDR3 sequences.

Before being chosen for sequencing, patients had shown CD8+CD57+ cell expansion by flow cytometry. Prior therapy had not been administered to any patient at the time of blood sampling. J is TRBJ1-1 and V is TRBV7-6, with 9 bases that match TRBD1. This sequence was found in a human donor with aplastic anemia. The source material was sorted CD4+, CD8+, or CD8+CD57+ T cells (not recorded which) from PBMCs. The CDR3 reads CASSNTGGNSEAFF. The CDR3 nucleotides read TGTGCCAGCAGCAACACAGGGGGCAATTCTGAAGCTTTCTTT.